The 27 T cell receptor beta chains listed next were all sequenced from one sample in a study of beta chain features in type 1 diabetes. These receptors have no known antigen. What was sequenced were expressed TCRB transcripts, since all of the isolated RNA had been reverse transcribed. The assay was immunoSEQ multiplex PCR, and TCRdb's table has in-frame clones only and misses some. The table lists around 250,000 clones, 24% of them singletons. Study conclusions and caveats: Shorter TCRB CDR3s, moderately but significantly so, were found in Type 1 diabetes patients in all four CD4+ subsets.

The sequencing input was naive CD4+ T cells from blood. These receptors were collected from a woman younger than 45 with type 1 diabetes.

The V gene is TRBV28, the J gene TRBJ2-3; the match to TRBD2 covers 12 bases. The junction had 8 bases not matched to a gene; V was cut back by 6 bases and J by 4 bases. The CDR3 covers 16 residues. The germline V gene has CDR1 MDHEN and CDR2 SYDVKM. In DNA form, the CDR3 reads TGTGCCAGCAGCGGGGGGACTAGCGGGCGGCCAGATACGCAGTATTTT. As protein: CASSGGTSGRPDTQYF.

There are a few counts of this clone. The chain couples TRBV5-1 to TRBJ2-1; TRBD1 aligns across 7 bases. The CDR3 contains 15 residues. The junction had 3 bases not matched to a gene; V was cut back by 2 bases and J by 1 base. Looked up from germline, CDR1 is SGHRS and CDR2 is YFSETQ. CDR3 bases: TGCGCCAGCAGCTTTACAGGGGTATCCTACAATGAGCAGTTCTTC. This encodes CASSFTGVSYNEQFF.

The chain couples TRBV5-1 to TRBJ2-5; 8 bases map to TRBD2. CDR1 is SGHRS, CDR2 YFSETQ, per germline. The CDR3 is made up of 14 amino acids. The ends lost 4 bases at V and 4 bases at J; junction bases unmatched: 6. In DNA, the CDR3 is TGCGCCAGCAGCCCTCATAGCGGGACAGAGACCCAGTACTTC. Its protein is CASSPHSGTETQYF.

This clone showed up just a few times. The gene calls are TRBV30 and TRBJ2-1; weak D call: TRBD2 (6 bases). Trimming removed 1 base at V and 6 bases at J, with 10 bases between. CDR1 and CDR2 from the germline V gene are GTSNPN and SVGIG (reference sequence). This CDR3 comprises 13 residues. The CDR3 region is CAWSDGGVNEQFF. The DNA of the CDR3 is TGTGCCTGGAGTGACGGAGGGGTCAATGAGCAGTTCTTC.

Only a few counts were recorded for this clone. The junction shows a germline mismatch at one end, possibly a read error. V usage is TRBV7-7 and J usage is TRBJ2-4, with unresolved D. The CDR3 totals 13 residues. Germline CDR1 reads SSHAT; CDR2 reads FNYEAQ (reference sequence). This CDR3 is CASSAGAKNIQYF. Here the CDR3 DNA reads TGTGCTAGCAGCGCAGGTGCCAAAAACATTCAGTACTTC. Full variable domain (outside the CDR3, taken from reference TRBV7-7 and TRBJ2-4): GAGVSQSPRYKVTKRGQDVTLRCDPISSHATLYWYQQALGQGPEFLTYFNYEAQPDKSGLPSDRFSAERPEGSISTLTIQRTEQRDSAMYRCASSAGAKNIQYFGAGTRLSVL.

This clone turned up a few times. The V gene is TRBV30, the J gene TRBJ1-1; no firm D call. Germline loops: CDR1 GTSNPN, CDR2 SVGIG (reference sequence). V was trimmed by 2 bases and J by 4 bases, leaving 20 bases between them. The CDR3 covers 16 residues. CDR3 bases: TGTGCCTGGAGTTTTTTGTCGCTCAGGCAAAGCACTGAAGCTTTCTTT. Encoded protein: CAWSFLSLRQSTEAFF.

A few counts support this clone. The chain combines TRBV7-9 with TRBJ2-5; D is perhaps TRBD2 (6 bases). Trimming took 3 bases from V and 2 from J, leaving 10 bases between them. CDR3 length: 14 amino acids. Germline V gene lookup returns CDR1 SEHNR and CDR2 FQNEAQ (reference sequence). The CDR3 loop reads CASSFGGRQETQYF. CDR3 coding DNA: TGTGCCAGCAGCTTCGGGGGAAGGCAAGAGACCCAGTACTTC.

This clone was picked up a small number of times. The chain has TRBV4-1 and TRBJ2-3, with 7 nucleotides matching TRBD2. In germline, CDR1 is MGHRA, CDR2 YSYEKL. The length of the CDR3 is 18 residues. V gave up 3 bases and J gave up 6 bases; unmatched junction bases: 18. The CDR3 coding sequence is TGCGCCAGCAGCCACCAAACGACCGGGACTACCCTTTGGGATACGCAGTATTTT. Protein sequence: CASSHQTTGTTLWDTQYF.

The rearrangement links TRBV19 to TRBJ2-7; the match to TRBD2 covers 9 bases. CDR3 length: 13 residues. Looked up from germline, CDR1 is LNHDA and CDR2 is SQIVND (reference sequence). V lost 11 bases and J lost 6; bases outside the gene matches: 11. The CDR3 loop is CAAQSPRGGEQYF. The CDR3, as DNA: TGTGCCGCCCAATCCCCGCGGGGGGGCGAGCAGTACTTC.

This clone was seen more than once but under ten times. CDR3 DNA: TGTGCCAGCAGCTTAGGAGCGAGCAAAAACATTCAGTACTTC. Translating gives CASSLGASKNIQYF. This chain connects TRBV7-2 to TRBJ2-4; D not resolved. Germline CDR1 SGHTA, CDR2 FQGNSA. The CDR3 covers 14 residues. V was clipped by 1 base and J by 3 bases, with 7 bases between them. Full variable domain (rest looked up from reference TRBV7-2 and TRBJ2-4): GAGVSQSPSNKVTEKGKDVELRCDPISGHTALYWYRQSLGQGLEFLIYFQGNSAPDKSGLPSDRFSAERTGGSVSTLTIQRTQQEDSAVYLCASSLGASKNIQYFGAGTRLSVL.

This clone turned up a few times. The chain links TRBV6-5 to TRBJ2-5, with 13 bases matching TRBD2. This CDR3 spans 14 amino acids. V was pared by 8 bases and J by 5 bases, with 5 bases of the junction left unmatched. Germline CDR1 is MNHEY and CDR2 is SVGAGI. The CDR3 DNA reads as TGTGCCAGCGGACTAGCGGGAGCCGGGGAGACCCAGTACTTC. Translated, it gives CASGLAGAGETQYF.

This clone was observed a handful of times. J is TRBJ1-2 and V is TRBV6-6; D unresolved. V was trimmed by 2 bases and J by 7 bases, leaving 8 bases between them. Germline assignment: CDR1 MNHNY and CDR2 SVGAGI (reference sequence). The length of the CDR3 is 12 residues. This chain's CDR3 is CASSYREAGYTF. The CDR3 DNA follows: TGTGCCAGCAGTTACCGGGAGGCTGGCTACACCTTC.

V is TRBV6-1 and J is TRBJ1-5; a possible D gene is TRBD1 (6 bases). V was pared by 2 bases and J by 1 base, with 12 bases between. The CDR3 is 16 residues long. Per germline, CDR1 MNHNS and CDR2 SASEGT. The CDR3 DNA follows: TGTGCCAGCAGTGAAAAGGACAGTAGGAGCAATCAGCCCCAGCATTTT. Protein sequence: CASSEKDSRSNQPQHF.

This clone was seen only a few times. The chain uses TRBV20-1 and TRBJ2-3; the D is unclear. The CDR3 loop spans 11 amino acids. Germline V gene sequence: CDR1 DFQATT, CDR2 SNEGSKA (reference sequence). V was cut by 6 bases and J by 3 bases, with 7 bases left in between. The CDR3 DNA follows: TGCAGTGCGCTATCTACAGATACGCAGTATTTT. Its protein product is CSALSTDTQYF.

This clone appeared a few times. This rearrangement joins TRBV11-2 to TRBJ2-7; D is possibly TRBD2 (7 bases). The CDR3 is 14 residues long. The germline V gene has CDR1 SGHAT and CDR2 FQNNGV. V dropped 0 bases and J dropped 7 bases, with 13 bases sitting between them. CDR3 nucleotide sequence: TGTGCCAGCAGCTTAGAACCAGGGGAGGGAGAGCAGTACTTC. Protein product: CASSLEPGEGEQYF.

V usage is TRBV18 and J usage is TRBJ2-2; no firm D call. Germline-derived CDR1 and CDR2 are KGHSH and LQKENI. V gave up 3 bases and J gave up 5 bases, with 13 bases separating them. The CDR3 totals 15 residues. In nucleotides, the CDR3 is TGTGCCAGCTCACCCGGAGAGGAGAGGACCGGGGAGCTGTTTTTT. Encoded protein: CASSPGEERTGELFF.

The CDR3 DNA is TGTGCCAGCAGCAACCTAGACAGGGGGCCTTACAATGAGCAGTTCTTC. This sequence encodes CASSNLDRGPYNEQFF. The chain carries TRBV21-1 and TRBJ2-1; the table calls TRBD1, which could not be checked here. TRBV21-1 is noted as a pseudogene. The CDR3 runs 16 residues.

The rearrangement links TRBV23-1 to TRBJ2-5, with TRBD1 matching 9 bases. TRBV23-1 is noted as an ORF with a role that remains uncertain. This CDR3 has 16 residues. V shed 0 bases, J shed 3 bases, and the junction held 5 bases outside the gene matches. The CDR3 sequence: CASSQSRTGEEETQYF. The CDR3 region has the DNA TGCGCCAGCAGTCAATCGAGGACAGGGGAGGAAGAGACCCAGTACTTC.

The CDR3 loop reads CASRELLSDSPYGYTF. CDR3 sequence (DNA): TGTGCCAGCAGAGAATTACTCTCGGACAGCCCGTATGGCTACACCTTC. V and J are TRBV9 and TRBJ1-2; D might be TRBD1 (6 bases). V was cut by 5 bases and J by 5 bases, with 22 bases left in between. The length of the CDR3 is 16 residues. Germline V lookup: CDR1 SGDLS, CDR2 YYNGEE. The full variable domain, its missing parts supplied by reference TRBV9 and TRBJ1-2, is DSGVTQTPKHLITATGQRVTLRCSPRSGDLSVYWYQQSLDQGLQFLIQYYNGEERAKGNILERFSAQQFPDLHSELNLSSLELGDSALYFCASRELLSDSPYGYTFGSGTRLTVV.

The chain links TRBV15 to TRBJ2-1; D ambiguous. V was trimmed by 3 bases and J by 3 bases, leaving 12 bases between them. CDR1 is LNHNV, CDR2 YYDKDF, per germline (reference sequence). CDR3 length: 15 amino acids. The CDR3 region is CATSRSKQIYNEQFF. CDR3 bases: TGTGCCACCAGCAGGAGCAAACAGATCTACAATGAGCAGTTCTTC. The full variable domain, rest sourced from reference TRBV15 and TRBJ2-1, is DAMVIQNPRYQVTQFGKPVTLSCSQTLNHNVMYWYQQKSSQAPKLLFHYYDKDFNNEADTPDNFQSRRPNTSFCFLDIRSPGLGDTAMYLCATSRSKQIYNEQFFGPGTRLTVL.

The gene calls are TRBV5-1 and TRBJ2-1, with 8 bases identical to TRBD2. Per the germline V gene, CDR1 is SGHRS and CDR2 is YFSETQ. The trim removed 1 base at V and 0 bases at J, leaving 3 bases unmatched. The CDR3 has 16 amino acids. The CDR3 bases are TGCGCCAGCAGCTTGTTAGCGGGATCCTCCTACAATGAGCAGTTCTTC. Residues: CASSLLAGSSYNEQFF.

This clone has a single count. The chain carries TRBV5-6 and TRBJ1-2; possibly TRBD1 for D (6 bases). V gave up 4 bases and J gave up 7 bases, with 14 bases separating them. The CDR3 is made up of 13 amino acids. The germline V gene has CDR1 SGHDT and CDR2 YYEEEE. CDR3 coding DNA: TGTGCCAGCAGCCCCCCGACAGGTGGTGGCTACACCTTC. As protein: CASSPPTGGGYTF.

The J gene is TRBJ2-7, the V gene TRBV18, with 8 bases fitting TRBD1. Germline CDR1 reads KGHSH; CDR2 reads LQKENI. The CDR3 contains 13 residues. V was clipped by 2 bases and J by 3 bases; unmatched bases: 0. As DNA, the CDR3 is TGTGCCAGCTCACCAACAGGGGGCTACGAGCAGTACTTC. Translation: CASSPTGGYEQYF.

The rearrangement joins TRBV2 to TRBJ1-1, with 7 bases lining up with TRBD1. Germline V gives CDR1 SNHLY, CDR2 FYNNEI. V dropped 6 bases and J dropped 3; count of bases not matched to a gene: 10. The CDR3 extends over 15 amino acids. The DNA of the CDR3 is TGTGCCAGCAGGTTTATGACAGGGACTCACACTGAAGCTTTCTTT. Translation gives CASRFMTGTHTEAFF.

This clone turned up a few times. The chain is built from TRBV30 and TRBJ1-3; TRBD1 matches 9 bases. V gave up 6 bases and J gave up 3 bases; unmatched junction bases: 3. The CDR3 has 13 residues. From germline, CDR1 is GTSNPN and CDR2 SVGIG (reference sequence). The CDR3 sequence: CACNRGLGNTIYF. CDR3 nucleotides: TGTGCCTGCAACAGGGGGCTTGGAAACACCATATATTTT.

The rearrangement uses TRBV2 and TRBJ2-1, with D unresolved. Germline CDR1 is SNHLY and CDR2 is FYNNEI. The CDR3 has 13 residues. V lost 5 bases and J 0 bases, leaving 5 bases between the germline ends. The CDR3 nucleotides read TGTGCCAGCAGTCCTAGCTCCTACAATGAGCAGTTCTTC. Translation: CASSPSSYNEQFF.

The CDR3 DNA reads as TGTGCCAGCAGTCCCCCGCTAGGCATGTTGTTCTTC. The encoded protein is CASSPPLGMLFF. This sequence joins TRBV28 and TRBJ2-1; D is uncertain. Per the germline V gene, CDR1 is MDHEN and CDR2 is SYDVKM. The V end was cut by 5 bases, the J end by 15 bases, with 17 bases between. This CDR3 comprises 12 residues.